This T cell receptor beta chain was obtained from a study of shared clonotypes between healthy human individuals. The overall study: Participating donors consisted of a couple of women and a few men aged 18 to 49.

The genomic DNA of each subset was split evenly across several immunoSEQ plates. Data came from immunoSEQ multiplex PCR; TCRdb stores just in-frame clones and leaves some out. The sample has over 850,000 clones; 70% to 80% are singletons. Naive CD4+ cells were CD45RA-selected; the remaining cells were memory. A remark on this clone: The antigen remains unidentified.

Study outcomes and limitations: Sharing across four donors was highest in naive CD4 (approximately 5%) and lowest in memory CD8 (roughly 0.4%).

The CDR3 length is 14 residues. The chain is built from TRBV21-1 and TRBJ1-2. TRBV21-1 is a recognized pseudogene. The sequence came from a man between 18 and 29 years old in good health. Some clones in this sample may be carry-over from other donors' samples. The specimen sequenced was memory CD4+ T cells from PBMCs. Stated subset: CD45RA-negative fraction. DNA of the CDR3: TGTGCCAGCAGCCCTCAAGATAGAGGCTATGGCTACACCTTC. Amino acids: CASSPQDRGYGYTF.